The 25 T cell receptor beta chains below were found in one sample sequenced in a study of T cells in Graves' hyperthyroidism and ophthalmopathy. Amplification yielded TCR beta CDR3 regions, with RNA transcripts as the source. First-round RT-PCR targeting the TCR CDR3 was performed with the HTBI primer set. TCRdb reprocessed the multiplex PCR reads with MiXCR, giving one entry per CDR3 protein. The sample lists over 200,000 distinct CDR3 sequences, roughly 18% occurring once. Sequenced material: blood. The receptors derive from a man in his forties or fifties with Graves' hyperthyroidism.

In its sample, this clonotype was seen many times. The rearrangement joins TRBV7-9 to TRBJ2-7, with 9 bases matching TRBD1. Germline V lookup: CDR1 SEHNR, CDR2 FQNEAQ (reference sequence). V lost 2 bases to trimming and J lost 7 bases; unmatched junction nucleotides: 9. The CDR3 length is 15 residues. The CDR3 reads CASSLPGQGISEQYF. Written as DNA, the CDR3 is TGTGCCAGCAGCTTACCGGGACAGGGTATTAGTGAGCAGTACTTC.

This clonotype was picked up many times. The rearrangement links TRBV28 to TRBJ2-4; D is perhaps TRBD1 or TRBD2 (6 bases each). Between the trimmed V and J ends, which lost 9 bases and 9 bases, there was a span of 18 bases. The germline V gene encodes CDR1 MDHEN and CDR2 SYDVKM. CDR3 length: 13 residues. The CDR3 here is CASLAPGDGIQYF. CDR3 DNA: TGTGCCAGTCTAGCGCCAGGGGATGGCATTCAGTACTTC.

This clonotype has more than one count but fewer than ten. The chain employs TRBV28 and TRBJ2-7; a weak D match, TRBD1 (7 bases). Trimming took off 3 bases at V and 9 bases at J, with 12 bases between the two ends. Germline loops: CDR1 MDHEN, CDR2 SYDVKM. This CDR3 is built from 12 residues. The DNA for the CDR3 is TGTGCCAGCAGTTTTTGGCAGGGGGGGCAGTACTTC. Its translation is CASSFWQGGQYF.

This clonotype turned up a few times. The V and J genes are TRBV11-2 and TRBJ2-5, with 9 bases identical to TRBD2. CDR3 length: 17 residues. V dropped 1 base and J dropped 4; count of bases not matched to a gene: 10. The germline gives CDR1 SGHAT, CDR2 FQNNGV. The chain's CDR3 is CASSLGVAGGPGETQYF. As DNA, the CDR3 is TGTGCCAGCAGCTTAGGGGTGGCGGGAGGGCCGGGAGAGACCCAGTACTTC.

This clonotype occurred many times. DNA of the CDR3: TGTGCCAGCAGTTTCGGCCCCGGACACTACGAGCAGTACTTC. This translates into CASSFGPGHYEQYF. V gene TRBV28 combines with J gene TRBJ2-7; possible D gene TRBD1, 5 bases. Trimming pared 3 bases from V and 3 bases from J, leaving 12 bases between. The CDR3 spans 14 residues. CDR1 is MDHEN, CDR2 SYDVKM, per germline.

This clonotype was seen ten or more times. This chain links TRBV12-5 with TRBJ2-7; weak D call: TRBD2 (5 bases). Deletions cut 4 bases from V and 7 bases from J, with 8 bases between. Looked up from germline, CDR1 is LGHNT and CDR2 is FRNRAP. The CDR3 spans 11 residues. The CDR3 is CASGSWREQYF. CDR3 sequence (DNA): TGTGCTAGTGGTTCCTGGAGGGAGCAGTACTTC.

This clonotype appeared many times. This chain connects TRBV12-3 or TRBV12-4 to TRBJ1-2; 7 bases match TRBD1. The CDR3 totals 15 residues. The V segment lost 5 bases and the J segment 4 bases; nucleotides outside the gene matches: 10. CDR3 protein: CASSTNPRGGYGYTF. The CDR3 nucleotides read TGTGCCAGCAGTACCAACCCCAGGGGGGGCTATGGCTACACCTTC.

This clonotype was found many times. This chain links TRBV2 with TRBJ2-7, with D possibly TRBD1 on 7 matching bases. CDR3 length: 13 amino acids. Germline-derived CDR1 and CDR2 are SNHLY and FYNNEI. V was clipped by 8 bases and J by 6 bases, with 17 bases between them. The CDR3 sequence is CASGRQGAGEQYF. CDR3 sequence (DNA): TGTGCCAGCGGTAGACAGGGAGCGGGCGAGCAGTACTTC.

This clonotype was counted at least ten times. This chain connects TRBV6-2 or TRBV6-3 to TRBJ2-7; D remains unclear. This CDR3 comprises 14 residues. Germline CDR1 MNHEY, CDR2 SVGEGT. The V gene lost 7 bases and the J gene lost 3 bases, with 16 bases spanning the gap. CDR3 sequence reads: CASTRTTISYEQYF. As DNA, the CDR3 is TGTGCCAGCACCCGTACCACCATTAGCTACGAGCAGTACTTC.

There are many counts of this clonotype. The rearrangement uses TRBV20-1 and TRBJ2-4; 7 bases agree with TRBD1. Germline values: CDR1 DFQATT, CDR2 SNEGSKA (reference sequence). With 3 bases clipped from V and 6 bases from J, the junction kept 5 bases outside the gene matches. The CDR3 consists of 13 residues. CDR3 sequence reads: CSASRQGPNIQYF. The CDR3 coding sequence is TGCAGTGCTAGCCGACAGGGACCAAACATTCAGTACTTC.

At least ten counts were recorded for this clonotype. The chain has TRBV6-2 or TRBV6-3 and TRBJ1-1, with a tentative D call TRBD1 (5 bases). CDR3 size: 14 residues. Between the trimmed V and J ends, which lost 5 bases and 1 base, there was a span of 11 bases. In germline, CDR1 is MNHEY, CDR2 SVGEGT. The DNA of the CDR3 is TGTGCCAGCAGTCAATACAGGAAGAACACTGAAGCTTTCTTT. Residues: CASSQYRKNTEAFF.

This clonotype occurred many times. This chain joins TRBV3-1 and TRBJ2-3, with D maybe TRBD1 (6 bases). The CDR3 totals 13 residues. Germline V gene sequence: CDR1 LGHDT, CDR2 YNNKEL (reference sequence). V lost 2 bases and J 7 bases, leaving 10 bases between the germline ends. The CDR3 nucleotides are TGTGCCAGCAGCCAAAACAGGGTTTATACGCAGTATTTT. Translated, it gives CASSQNRVYTQYF.

This clonotype was counted at least ten times. This chain uses TRBV10-3 with TRBJ2-3; D may be TRBD1 (5 bases). This CDR3 has 14 amino acids. Trimming removed 4 bases from V and 4 bases from J, with 12 bases in between. In germline, CDR1 is ENHRY, CDR2 SYGVKD. The CDR3 DNA is TGTGCCATCAGTGTTAGCAGGGTCCCAGATACGCAGTATTTT. Amino acid sequence: CAISVSRVPDTQYF.

This CDR3 is CASGRDSYYGYTF. The CDR3 DNA sequence: TGTGCTAGTGGGCGGGACAGCTACTATGGCTACACCTTC. The rearrangement links TRBV12-5 to TRBJ1-2; 7 bases match TRBD1. Germline loops: CDR1 LGHNT, CDR2 FRNRAP. CDR3 length: 13 amino acids. V dropped 6 bases and J dropped 3; count of bases not matched to a gene: 4.

Ten or more counts support this clonotype. The chain couples TRBV20-1 to TRBJ2-7, with 11 bases matching TRBD1. The length of the CDR3 is 15 residues. Germline CDR1 and CDR2: DFQATT and SNEGSKA (reference sequence). With V trimmed by 0 bases and J by 7 bases, 8 bases remained unmatched. CDR3 DNA sequence: TGCAGTGCTAGAGACTATGGACAGGGGGCAGGAGAGCAGTACTTC. Amino acids: CSARDYGQGAGEQYF.

This clonotype was observed at least ten times. This rearrangement joins TRBV7-6 to TRBJ2-7, with 13 bases aligning to TRBD2. Germline values: CDR1 SGHVS, CDR2 FNYEAQ. The trim removed 2 bases at V and 3 bases at J, leaving 10 bases unmatched. This CDR3 has 18 residues. As DNA, the CDR3 is TGTGCCAGCAGCTTATCCCTCCCCGGGACTAGCGGGGTCTACGAGCAGTACTTC. This translates into CASSLSLPGTSGVYEQYF.

This clonotype has a single count. This rearrangement joins TRBV9 to TRBJ1-1; D might be TRBD1 (5 bases). Germline assignment: CDR1 SGDLS and CDR2 YYNGEE. The CDR3 runs 13 residues. With 5 bases removed from V and 6 bases from J, the gap between germline ends came to 14 bases. The CDR3 bases are TGTGCCAGCAGTGAGGACACACGATCTGAAGCTTTCTTT. Encoded protein: CASSEDTRSEAFF.

This clonotype occurred many times. This chain joins TRBV27 and TRBJ2-3, with TRBD2 matching over 9 bases. Germline trimming cut 5 bases from V and 6 bases from J; bases unmatched to any gene: 9. Germline CDR1 is MNHEY and CDR2 is SMNVEV (reference sequence). There are 15 residues in the CDR3. The DNA of the CDR3 is TGTGCCAGCAGTATGCTAGCGGGAAGTTTGGATACGCAGTATTTT. It codes for CASSMLAGSLDTQYF.

This clonotype showed up many times. The genes are TRBV11-2 and TRBJ2-1, with a possible D match to TRBD2 (6 bases). The V gene lost 7 bases and the J gene lost 4 bases, with 11 bases spanning the gap. CDR1 SGHAT and CDR2 FQNNGV come from the germline V gene. The CDR3 runs 13 residues. CDR3 DNA sequence: TGTGCCAGCACCCCGGGAGTTTACAATGAGCAGTTCTTC. It codes for CASTPGVYNEQFF.

This clonotype has ten or more counts. The chain is built from TRBV11-3 and TRBJ1-1, with D possibly being TRBD1 (5 bases). Germline-derived CDR1 and CDR2 are SGHNT and YENEEA. The CDR3 contains 13 residues. Trimming shortened V by 6 bases and J by 1 base, and 9 bases separated the two germline ends. CDR3 protein: CASRSQENTEAFF. In DNA, the CDR3 is TGTGCCAGCAGGTCACAGGAGAACACTGAAGCTTTCTTT.

The chain employs TRBV6-1 and TRBJ2-2, with TRBD1 matching over 9 bases. The CDR3 is 15 residues long. Germline trimming cut 5 bases from V and 2 bases from J; bases unmatched to any gene: 3. CDR1 MNHNS and CDR2 SASEGT come from the germline V gene. CDR3 residues: CASSRDRANTGELFF. The CDR3 bases are TGTGCCAGCAGTCGGGACAGGGCAAACACCGGGGAGCTGTTTTTT.

The chain couples TRBV7-8 to TRBJ2-2; tentatively, D is TRBD2 (5 bases). The length of the CDR3 is 16 residues. Germline CDR1 SGHVS, CDR2 FQNEAQ. V dropped 5 bases and J dropped 2 bases, with 15 bases sitting between them. CDR3 protein: CASSPNPRGNTGELFF. CDR3 nucleotides: TGTGCCAGCAGCCCGAATCCCCGGGGTAACACCGGGGAGCTGTTTTTT. The full variable domain, completed using reference TRBV7-8 and TRBJ2-2, is GAGVSQSPRYKVAKRGQDVALRCDPISGHVSLFWYQQALGQGPEFLTYFQNEAQLDKSGLPSDRFFAERPEGSVSTLKIQRTQQEDSAVYLCASSPNPRGNTGELFFGEGSRLTVL.

The sample holds many counts of this clonotype. This chain connects TRBV12-3 or TRBV12-4 to TRBJ2-1, with 11 bases identical to TRBD1. The CDR3 is made up of 16 amino acids. V trimming: 5 bases; J trimming: 9 bases; junction bases outside the gene matches: 12. The CDR3 here is CASSPLGTGGFGEQFF. CDR3 coding DNA: TGTGCCAGCAGTCCCCTAGGGACAGGGGGATTCGGTGAGCAGTTCTTC.

This clonotype showed up just a few times. DNA for the CDR3: TGTGCCATCAGTGAGTCGACAATGGGCGGAAGGACCCAGTACTTC. Amino acid sequence: CAISESTMGGRTQYF. The V gene is TRBV10-3, the J gene TRBJ2-5, with no clear D. The CDR3 covers 15 residues. The V end was cut by 0 bases, the J end by 7 bases, with 15 bases between. Per germline, CDR1 ENHRY and CDR2 SYGVKD.

This clonotype was seen at least ten times. This sequence joins TRBV7-2 and TRBJ2-7, with 10 positions matching TRBD2. The V gene end was trimmed by 1 base and the J gene end by 4 bases; junction bases not matched to a gene: 4. This CDR3 region has 15 residues. Germline V gene data show CDR1 as SGHTA and CDR2 as FQGNSA. DNA for the CDR3: TGTGCCAGCAGCTTAGATCTAGCGGGAGCGTACGAGCAGTACTTC. Its protein is CASSLDLAGAYEQYF. Full variable domain (rest looked up from reference TRBV7-2 and TRBJ2-7): GAGVSQSPSNKVTEKGKDVELRCDPISGHTALYWYRQSLGQGLEFLIYFQGNSAPDKSGLPSDRFSAERTGGSVSTLTIQRTQQEDSAVYLCASSLDLAGAYEQYFGPGTRLTVT.